This T cell receptor (beta chain) appears in the sequencing data of a study of cytomegalovirus exposure and HLA in healthy donors. In the study overall: Assignment to the Caucasian-associated ancestry cluster applied to approximately 79% of the approximately 370 genotyped donors.

PCR involved 60 Vbeta and 13 Jbeta primers. Per the original methods: In a later analysis, tens of millions of unique TCR beta chains included roughly 11 million shared by two or more donors. Sequencing was performed with immunoSEQ multiplex PCR; in TCRdb, only in-frame clones are kept and a portion is missing. V and J calls and clone size come straight from that table; D and trimming were deduced from the DNA. This sample's table has nearly 200,000 clones. Sample: PBMCs. The sequence came from a boy between 10 and 17 years old in good health and CMV-seronegative.

This CDR3 is CASTPVSSGNTIYF. Here the CDR3 DNA reads TGTGCCAGTACGCCGGTGAGCTCTGGAAACACCATATATTTT. The chain combines TRBV19 with TRBJ1-3, with D unclear. Germline CDR1 LNHDA, CDR2 SQIVND (reference sequence). The CDR3 is made up of 14 amino acids. The ends were cut back, 7 bases at V and 0 bases at J, with 10 bases in the middle.